These 2 T cell receptor beta chains came from one sample sequenced in a study of T cell repertoires in ileal Crohn's disease. Time point indicated: neoterminal ileum biopsy at postoperative endoscopy, about 6 months after surgery. Sequenced by immunoSEQ multiplex PCR; TCRdb stores in-frame clones only, minus some. The sample gives almost 15,000 clones, roughly three quarters of which show up once; approximately 4.3% is in the top ten. The sequenced material came from ileal tissue. Receptors were obtained from an adult with Crohn's disease.

The CDR3: CAWSSGLGNNEQFF. Here the CDR3 DNA reads TGTGCCTGGAGTAGCGGGCTGGGCAACAATGAGCAGTTCTTC. The chain uses TRBV30 and TRBJ2-1, with a possible D match to TRBD2 (6 bases). Trimming removed 2 bases at V and 5 bases at J, with 13 bases between. The CDR3 sequence is 14 residues long. Germline CDR1 and CDR2: GTSNPN and SVGIG (reference sequence). Full variable domain (rest looked up from reference TRBV30 and TRBJ2-1): SQTIHQWPATLVQPVGSPLSLECTVEGTSNPNLYWYRQAAGRGLQLLFYSVGIGQISSEVPQNLSASRPQDRQFILSSKKLLLSDSGFYLCAWSSGLGNNEQFFGPGTRLTVL.

V and J are TRBV5-6 and TRBJ1-1; D is uncertain. Germline CDR1 SGHDT, CDR2 YYEEEE. The CDR3 runs to 11 residues. V lost 3 bases, J lost 11 bases, and 11 bases lay in between. CDR3 in amino acids: CASSSREAAFF. The CDR3 DNA follows: TGTGCCAGCAGCTCCCGGGAAGCGGCTTTCTTT.